These T cell receptor beta chains were read from a single sample in a study of neurological immune-mediated disorders. Each CDR3 protein is one row after TCRdb ran MiXCR on the 5' RACE reads. This sample has about 40,000 distinct CDR3 sequences, with over 2% found just once. Sequenced material: PBMCs. The receptor source for this set is a man over 45 with multiple sclerosis. CDR3s include the opening cysteine and the closing phenylalanine or tryptophan.

V gene	J gene	CDR3 protein
TRBV7-2	TRBJ2-5	CASSSVVAGGIQETQYF
TRBV2	TRBJ2-3	CASSSSGSSTDTQYF
TRBV12-3/TRBV12-4	TRBJ1-5	CASSSRDRVQPQHF
TRBV28	TRBJ1-6	CASSSPRGVSSYNSPLHF
TRBV20-1	TRBJ2-1	CSAREIGGEYNEQFF
TRBV7-2	TRBJ1-2	CASSPNLGRGRRGYTF
TRBV9	TRBJ1-4	CASSVTGQGPVRGEKLFF
TRBV9	TRBJ2-2	CASSVTGIGELFF
TRBV7-9	TRBJ2-7	CASSLGQDYEQYF
TRBV20-1	TRBJ1-2	CSLAGNYGYTF
TRBV27	TRBJ1-2	CASSMSPGQGNYGYTF
TRBV20-1	TRBJ2-1	CSAIGASGGDEQFF
TRBV29-1	TRBJ2-7	CSVMAVDPYEQYF
TRBV6-6	TRBJ1-6	CASSYSRGQGHSPLHF
TRBV5-1	TRBJ2-7	CASSTGSVGEQYF
TRBV6-6	TRBJ2-3	CASTGAGTDTQYF
TRBV18	TRBJ1-4	CASSRESNEKLFF
TRBV12-3/TRBV12-4	TRBJ1-2	CASSLPVKGFGYTF
TRBV7-2	TRBJ2-7	CASSSRGGRDEQYF
TRBV4-3	TRBJ1-5	CASSQDSGQPQHF
TRBV12-3/TRBV12-4	TRBJ2-7	CASSRAAGQGFEQYF
TRBV5-5	TRBJ1-1	CASSLVQGPNTEAFF
TRBV5-6	TRBJ2-5	CASSHPGTQETQYF
TRBV7-2	TRBJ2-3	CASSLSRTSGTDTQYF
TRBV3-1	TRBJ1-2	CASSPVMTGRGYTF
TRBV5-1	TRBJ1-1	CASSGGQVKNTEAFF